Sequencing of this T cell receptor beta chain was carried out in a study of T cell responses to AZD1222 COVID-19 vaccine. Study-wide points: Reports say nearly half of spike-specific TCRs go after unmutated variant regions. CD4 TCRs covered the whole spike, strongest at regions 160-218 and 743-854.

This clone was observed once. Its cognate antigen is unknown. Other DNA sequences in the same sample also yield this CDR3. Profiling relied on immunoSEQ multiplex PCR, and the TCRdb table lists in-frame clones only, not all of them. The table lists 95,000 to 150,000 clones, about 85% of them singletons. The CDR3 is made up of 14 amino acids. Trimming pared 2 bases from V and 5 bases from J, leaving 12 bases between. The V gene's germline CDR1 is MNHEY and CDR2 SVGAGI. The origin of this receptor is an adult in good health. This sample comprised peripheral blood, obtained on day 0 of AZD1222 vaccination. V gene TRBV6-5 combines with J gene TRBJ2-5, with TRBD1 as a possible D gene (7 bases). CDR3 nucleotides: TGTGCCAGCAGTTACCCTGGAGGGGGCGAGACCCAGTACTTC. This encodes CASSYPGGGETQYF.